Below, 3 T cell receptor beta chains from the same sample are listed, as sequenced in a study of blood T cell repertoires in COVID-19. Measured with immunoSEQ multiplex PCR; TCRdb has only the in-frame clones, and not every one. The sample consists of some 100,000 clones, more than 70% of them appearing once. The sample comprised peripheral blood. Receptors were obtained from a human donor in a cohort sampled during active COVID-19.

The rearrangement links TRBV18 to TRBJ1-3, with unresolved D. CDR3 length equals 17 residues. V was clipped by 4 bases and J by 0 bases, with 16 bases between them. The germline gives CDR1 KGHSH, CDR2 LQKENI. The DNA of the CDR3 is TGTGCCAGCTCACTTGCCCCCGACACCTTCTCTGGAAACACCATATATTTT. Residues: CASSLAPDTFSGNTIYF.

This chain connects TRBV5-1 to TRBJ2-1; 7 bases align to TRBD2. Germline V lookup: CDR1 SGHRS, CDR2 YFSETQ. The length of the CDR3 is 16 residues. V was clipped by 0 bases and J by 1 base; unmatched bases: 4. The chain's CDR3 is CASSLVGGSSYNEQFF. The DNA of the CDR3 is TGCGCCAGCAGCTTGGTGGGCGGGAGTTCCTACAATGAGCAGTTCTTC. The variable domain in full, completed from reference TRBV5-1 and TRBJ2-1, reads KAGVTQTPRYLIKTRGQQVTLSCSPISGHRSVSWYQQTPGQGLQFLFEYFSETQRNKGNFPGRFSGRQFSNSRSEMNVSTLELGDSALYLCASSLVGGSSYNEQFFGPGTRLTVL.

The gene calls are TRBV19 and TRBJ2-3; D unclear. Germline-derived CDR1 and CDR2 are LNHDA and SQIVND (reference sequence). Trimming stripped 6 bases from V and 3 bases from J, with 7 bases between. The CDR3 sequence is 12 residues long. The CDR3 is CASSLGTDTQYF. The DNA for the CDR3 is TGTGCCAGTAGCCTCGGGACAGATACGCAGTATTTT. Supplemented by reference TRBV19 and TRBJ2-3, the full variable domain reads DGGITQSPKYLFRKEGQNVTLSCEQNLNHDAMYWYRQDPGQGLRLIYYSQIVNDFQKGDIAEGYSVSREKKESFPLTVTSAQKNPTAFYLCASSLGTDTQYFGPGTRLTVL.